Below, 3 T cell receptor beta chains from the same sample are listed, as sequenced in a study of blood T cell repertoires in COVID-19. Generated by immunoSEQ multiplex PCR, the TCRdb table keeps only in-frame clones and is missing some. The sample has around 300,000 clones, 85% seen once. The sequenced sample was peripheral blood. The source of these receptors is a woman aged 50 to 60 with active or convalescent COVID-19.

V is TRBV19 and J is TRBJ1-5; no definite D call. V lost 7 bases to trimming and J lost 1 base, with 14 bases between them. Germline V gene sequence: CDR1 LNHDA, CDR2 SQIVND (reference sequence). CDR3 length: 15 residues. The CDR3 loop is CASTEQSGSNQPQHF. As DNA, the CDR3 is TGTGCCAGTACCGAACAGTCGGGGAGCAATCAGCCCCAGCATTTT.

The rearrangement links TRBV10-3 to TRBJ2-7; D perhaps matches TRBD1 (6 bases). The CDR3 sequence is 14 residues long. Per the germline V gene, CDR1 is ENHRY and CDR2 is SYGVKD. V shed 6 bases and J shed 3 bases, with 15 bases lying between them. CDR3 nucleotides: TGTGCCATCAGGGTACAGGGAACCGACTACGAGCAGTACTTC. It is translated as CAIRVQGTDYEQYF.

V gene TRBV6-1 combines with J gene TRBJ2-1; TRBD2 aligns across 8 bases. V was pared by 3 bases and J by 2 bases, with 12 bases of the junction left unmatched. This CDR3 is 18 amino acids long. The V gene's germline CDR1 is MNHNS and CDR2 SASEGT. The CDR3 DNA is TGTGCCAGCAGTGACCCCCGGGAGGGCCGAGGCGCCTACAATGAGCAGTTCTTC. Translating gives CASSDPREGRGAYNEQFF.